A single sample is the source of the 22 T cell receptor beta chains below, sequenced in a study of prognosis after radiotherapy for stage I lung cancer. Genomic DNA was subjected to two-round multiplex PCR for amplification of TCR beta CDR3. During first-round PCR, primers specific to each TRBV and TRBJ gene were used. TCRdb re-derived calls from the multiplex PCR reads in MiXCR, one entry per CDR3 protein. The repertoire holds over 13,000 distinct CDR3 sequences, with just under 30% as singletons. Source: PBMCs, taken before or after stereotactic body radiation therapy (not recorded which). All receptors derive from a donor aged 50 or older with non-small cell lung cancer.

In this sample, this clonotype turned up many times. This may arise from a read error, as a much more abundant clone is one base away. This rearrangement joins TRBV2 to TRBJ1-2; tentatively, D is TRBD1 (6 bases). CDR3 size: 15 residues. From germline, CDR1 is SNHLY and CDR2 FYNNEI. The CDR3 here is CASSEEDSESYGYTF. CDR3 in DNA: TGTGCCAGCAGCGAAGAGGACAGTGAAAGCTATGGCTACACCTTC.

Comments on this clonotype: A far larger clone is a single base away, which makes a read error likely. This chain joins TRBV6-4 and TRBJ1-1, with D unclear. CDR1 and CDR2 (germline): MRHNA, SNTAGT. The CDR3 totals 15 residues. The V and J ends lost 6 bases and 5 bases respectively, with 19 bases between them. CDR3 nucleotides: TGTGCCAGCAGATTACGGGCGTCGAGAAAAACTGAAGCTTTCTTT. As protein: CASRLRASRKTEAFF.

This clonotype was seen many times. The chain joins TRBV11-3 to TRBJ2-7; 11 bases fit TRBD1. There are 13 residues in the CDR3. CDR1 and CDR2 (germline): SGHNT, YENEEA. The V segment lost 4 bases and the J segment 7 bases; nucleotides outside the gene matches: 3. In DNA, the CDR3 is TGTGCCAGCAGCTGGGGACAGGGGGGAGAGCAGTACTTC. As protein: CASSWGQGGEQYF.

Turning to this clonotype: A read error likely explains this, since a far larger clone differs by one base. This chain links TRBV6-5 with TRBJ1-4; D unresolved. Germline-derived CDR1 and CDR2 are MNHEY and SVGAGI. This CDR3 has 15 residues. V dropped 7 bases and J dropped 7 bases, with 19 bases sitting between them. Here the CDR3 DNA reads TGTGCCAGCACGTCACTCACGGGTAGCGGTGAAAAACTGTTTTTT. Encoded protein: CASTSLTGSGEKLFF.

J is TRBJ1-2 and V is TRBV28; TRBD1 agrees at 7 bases. This CDR3 region has 14 residues. V gave up 7 bases and J gave up 4 bases; unmatched junction bases: 9. In germline, CDR1 is MDHEN, CDR2 SYDVKM. This CDR3 is CASTLRGKFYGYTF. The DNA of the CDR3 is TGTGCCAGCACACTCAGGGGGAAATTCTATGGCTACACCTTC.

This clonotype is labeled medium-sized. The gene calls are TRBV7-2 and TRBJ2-3; 10 nucleotides align to TRBD2. J gave up 4 bases and V 8 bases, and 18 bases lay outside the gene matches. Germline CDR1 SGHTA, CDR2 FQGNSA. There are 18 residues in the CDR3. CDR3 loop: CASRTTSGGALTADTQYF. The CDR3 DNA is TGTGCCAGCCGCACGACGAGCGGGGGGGCCTTAACGGCAGATACGCAGTATTTT.

This clonotype was seen repeatedly, ten times or more. This sequence joins TRBV30 and TRBJ1-2; D remains ambiguous. Germline CDR1 and CDR2: GTSNPN and SVGIG (reference sequence). The CDR3 runs 13 residues. Trimming took off 0 bases at V and 7 bases at J, with 12 bases between the two ends. CDR3 nucleotides: TGTGCCTGGAGTGTACGGGGTCTGTCTGGCTACACCTTC. Protein sequence: CAWSVRGLSGYTF.

This clonotype occurred many times. The J gene is TRBJ1-4, the V gene TRBV20-1; D not certain. The CDR3 consists of 16 residues. V was shortened by 1 base and J by 0 bases, with 12 bases between the two germline ends. Germline CDR1 DFQATT, CDR2 SNEGSKA (reference sequence). CDR3 DNA: TGCAGTGCTAGAGGTTGGGGTTCTTCAACTAATGAAAAACTGTTTTTT. This codes for CSARGWGSSTNEKLFF.

On this clonotype: It is likely a read error: a sequence one base away is far more abundant. V gene TRBV6-1 combines with J gene TRBJ2-1; no clear D. The DNA end is more similar to TRBJ2-5, so the J call may be wrong. Germline V gene sequence: CDR1 MNHNS, CDR2 SASEGT. There are 14 residues in the CDR3. CDR3 bases: TGTGCCAGCAGCCCGGGCGTGAACCAAGATACCCAGTACTTC. Translated, it gives CASSPGVNQDTQYF.

By sample fraction, this clonotype is medium-sized. This chain joins TRBV5-1 and TRBJ1-6; D ambiguous. CDR1 and CDR2 from the germline V gene are SGHRS and YFSETQ. The CDR3 has 15 residues. V lost 0 bases and J 8 bases, leaving 12 bases between the germline ends. CDR3 amino acids: CASSLGAAQYSPLHF. The CDR3 nucleotides are TGCGCCAGCAGCTTGGGGGCAGCGCAGTATTCACCCCTCCACTTT.

Note on this clonotype: A far larger clone lies a single base away; this is likely a read error. The chain has TRBV6-4 and TRBJ2-3; 7 nucleotides match TRBD2. This CDR3 contains 15 residues. In germline, CDR1 is MRHNA, CDR2 SNTAGT. The CDR3 region has the DNA TGTGCCAGCAGTGAAATGGGGGGGTCCACATATACGCAGTATTTT. Translating it yields CASSEMGGSTYTQYF.

There are many counts of this clonotype. This rearrangement joins TRBV5-6 to TRBJ2-7, with 13 bases matching TRBD2. Looked up from germline, CDR1 is SGHDT and CDR2 is YYEEEE. The CDR3 totals 16 residues. V dropped 2 bases and J dropped 2; count of bases not matched to a gene: 4. CDR3 loop: CASSFGTSGITYEQYF. In nucleotides, the CDR3 is TGTGCCAGCAGCTTCGGGACTAGCGGGATAACCTACGAGCAGTACTTC.

This clonotype was observed many times. This sequence joins TRBV6-1 and TRBJ1-1, with D uncertain. Trimming took 7 bases from V and 3 from J, leaving 9 bases between them. Germline V gene lookup returns CDR1 MNHNS and CDR2 SASEGT. This CDR3 is built from 12 residues. The CDR3 DNA is TGTGCCAGCACAGAGAGGGACACTGAAGCTTTCTTT. Its translation is CASTERDTEAFF.

Ten or more counts support this clonotype. Its ends do not fully match the called genes, so a read error is possible. The chain uses TRBV5-1 and TRBJ1-1; possible D gene TRBD1, 5 bases. Germline V gene data show CDR1 as SGHRS and CDR2 as YFSETQ. CDR3 length: 14 residues. The CDR3 protein is CASSLVGQNTEAFF. CDR3 nucleotides: TGTGCCAGCAGCTTAGTTGGACAAAACACTGAAGCTTTCTTT. The whole variable domain, remainder taken from reference TRBV5-1 and TRBJ1-1, is KAGVTQTPRYLIKTRGQQVTLSCSPISGHRSVSWYQQTPGQGLQFLFEYFSETQRNKGNFPGRFSGRQFSNSRSEMNVSTLELGDSALYLCASSLVGQNTEAFFGQGTRLTVV.

This clonotype was seen repeatedly, ten times or more. The chain uses TRBV6-1 and TRBJ2-5; possible D gene TRBD2, 6 bases. V lost 2 bases and J 2 bases, leaving 9 bases between the germline ends. The CDR3 has 14 amino acids. CDR1 is MNHNS and CDR2 is SASEGT in the germline V gene. This CDR3 is CASSELARQETQYF. In nucleotides, the CDR3 is TGTGCCAGCAGTGAACTAGCGCGTCAAGAGACCCAGTACTTC.

There are many counts of this clonotype. The chain carries TRBV9 and TRBJ2-7, with 7 nucleotides matching TRBD2. The CDR3 is 15 amino acids. Germline values: CDR1 SGDLS, CDR2 YYNGEE. V gave up 0 bases and J gave up 2 bases; unmatched junction bases: 5. The DNA for the CDR3 is TGTGCCAGCAGCGTAGGTCTGGGGGGGACCTACGAGCAGTACTTC. As protein: CASSVGLGGTYEQYF. Supplemented by reference TRBV9 and TRBJ2-7, the full variable domain reads DSGVTQTPKHLITATGQRVTLRCSPRSGDLSVYWYQQSLDQGLQFLIQYYNGEERAKGNILERFSAQQFPDLHSELNLSSLELGDSALYFCASSVGLGGTYEQYFGPGTRLTVT.

By share, this clonotype ranks as medium-sized. The genes are TRBV6-2 or TRBV6-3 and TRBJ2-5, with D unresolved. V lost 6 bases and J lost 4, with 9 bases in between. Looked up from germline, CDR1 is MNHEY and CDR2 is SVGEGT. This CDR3 is built from 12 residues. The CDR3 region has the DNA TGTGCCAGCAGAACTACTACAGAGACCCAGTACTTC. This codes for CASRTTTETQYF.

As for this clonotype: The germline gene is not matched at one end of the junction; a read error may be the cause. The rearrangement joins TRBV6-1 to TRBJ1-1, with 9 bases matching TRBD1. The CDR3 length is 14 residues. The germline CDR1 and CDR2 sequences are MNHNS and SASEGT. The CDR3 DNA reads as TGTGCCGGCAGAGACAGGGGGATGAACACTGGAGCTTTCTTT. Amino acid sequence: CAGRDRGMNTGAFF.

Concerning this clonotype: A read error is the likely source, as a far larger clone sits one nucleotide away. The V and J genes are TRBV14 and TRBJ2-5; 8 bases align to TRBD1. Germline V gene sequence: CDR1 SGHDN, CDR2 FVKESK. This CDR3 is built from 18 residues. V lost 1 base and J lost 11; bases outside the gene matches: 21. CDR3 region: CASSQGGQPGQEYNEQYF. CDR3 DNA: TGTGCCAGCAGCCAAGGTGGGCAACCGGGACAGGAATACAATGAGCAGTACTTC.

In its sample, this clonotype ranks as medium-sized (0.01 to 0.1%). At one boundary the junction diverges from the germline segment, which might be a read error. V gene TRBV6-4 combines with J gene TRBJ1-1; perhaps TRBD1 as D (5 bases). Germline CDR1 and CDR2: MRHNA and SNTAGT. The CDR3 covers 14 residues. CDR3 amino acids: CASSYSGVGTEAFF. The CDR3 region has the DNA TGTGCCAGCAGTTACTCGGGGGTGGGCACTGAAGCTTTCTTT.

By sample fraction, this clonotype is medium-sized. This chain uses TRBV11-2 with TRBJ1-6, with 8 bases lining up with TRBD1. Germline CDR1 SGHAT, CDR2 FQNNGV. V lost 5 bases to trimming and J lost 8 bases; unmatched junction nucleotides: 8. The CDR3 totals 15 residues. The CDR3: CASSAQTGADSPLHF. CDR3 nucleotides: TGTGCCAGCAGCGCACAGACAGGGGCGGATTCACCCCTCCACTTT.

The table lists this clonotype with many counts. The chain has TRBV4-2 and TRBJ2-7; a weak D match, TRBD1 (6 bases). The CDR3 runs to 14 residues. Germline V gives CDR1 LGHNA, CDR2 YNFKEQ. V was trimmed by 0 bases and J by 2 bases, leaving 8 bases between them. The CDR3 bases are TGTGCCAGCAGCCAAGAGGACAGTCCCTACGAGCAGTACTTC. Amino acid sequence: CASSQEDSPYEQYF.